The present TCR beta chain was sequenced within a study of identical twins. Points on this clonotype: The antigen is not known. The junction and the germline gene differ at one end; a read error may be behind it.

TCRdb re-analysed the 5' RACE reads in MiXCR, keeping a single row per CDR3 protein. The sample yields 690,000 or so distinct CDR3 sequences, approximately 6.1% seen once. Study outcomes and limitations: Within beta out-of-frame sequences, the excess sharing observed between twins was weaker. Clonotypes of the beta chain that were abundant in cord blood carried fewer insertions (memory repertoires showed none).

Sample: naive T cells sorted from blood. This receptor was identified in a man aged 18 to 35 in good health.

Here the CDR3 DNA reads TGTGCCAGCACCTTGGCCGGGCCGTACAATGAGCAGTTCTTC. It specifies CASTLAGPYNEQFF. The rearrangement links TRBV5-6 to TRBJ2-1, with D hard to call. The germline V gene encodes CDR1 SGHDT and CDR2 YYEEEE. There are 14 residues in the CDR3.